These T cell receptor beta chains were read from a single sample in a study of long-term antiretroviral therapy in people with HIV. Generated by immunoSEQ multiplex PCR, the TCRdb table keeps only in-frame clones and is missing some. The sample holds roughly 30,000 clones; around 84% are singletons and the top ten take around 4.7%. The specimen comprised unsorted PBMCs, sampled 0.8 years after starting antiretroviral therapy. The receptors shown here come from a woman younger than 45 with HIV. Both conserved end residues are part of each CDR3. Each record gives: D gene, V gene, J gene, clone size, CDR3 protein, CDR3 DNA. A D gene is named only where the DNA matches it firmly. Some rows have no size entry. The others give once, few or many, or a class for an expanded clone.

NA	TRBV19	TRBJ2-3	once	CASSIGDWDTQYF	TGTGCCAGTAGTATTGGGGATTGGGATACGCAGTATTTT
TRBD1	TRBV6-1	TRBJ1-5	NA	CASSDSILEGGQPQHF	TGTGCCAGCAGTGATAGTATTTTGGAAGGGGGCCAGCCCCAGCATTTT
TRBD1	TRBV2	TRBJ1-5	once	CASSDQGGGSNQPQHF	TGTGCCAGCAGTGATCAAGGGGGCGGGAGCAATCAGCCCCAGCATTTT
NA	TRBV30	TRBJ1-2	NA	CAWSVTGLGYGYTF	TGTGCCTGGAGTGTAACGGGGTTAGGGTATGGCTACACCTTC
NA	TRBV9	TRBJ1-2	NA	CASSTRAYGYTF	TGTGCCAGCTCAACGAGGGCCTATGGCTACACCTTC
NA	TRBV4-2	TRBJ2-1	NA	CASSQESNSVGSLNEQFF	TGTGCCAGCAGCCAAGAGTCTAATTCTGTCGGCAGCCTAAATGAGCAGTTCTTC
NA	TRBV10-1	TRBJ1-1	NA	CASSARTEVNTEAFF	TGCGCCAGCAGTGCCAGGACAGAAGTGAACACTGAAGCTTTCTTT
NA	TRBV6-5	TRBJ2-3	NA	CASTNWGAGTDTQYF	TGTGCCAGCACCAACTGGGGGGCAGGAACAGATACGCAGTATTTT
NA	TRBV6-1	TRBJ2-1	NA	CASSEAGMANEQFF	TGTGCCAGCAGTGAAGCAGGGATGGCCAATGAGCAGTTCTTC
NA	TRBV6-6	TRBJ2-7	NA	CASRLNTRDYEQYF	TGTGCCAGCAGGCTTAATACCAGGGACTACGAGCAGTACTTC
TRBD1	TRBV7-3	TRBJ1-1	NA	CASSGRGRTEAFF	TGTGCCAGCAGCGGGAGGGGGCGGACTGAAGCTTTCTTT
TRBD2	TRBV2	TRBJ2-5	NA	CASSVPPGAGGIEETQYF	TGTGCCAGCAGTGTCCCCCCCGGAGCGGGGGGGATTGAAGAGACCCAGTACTTC
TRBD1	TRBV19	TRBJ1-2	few	CASRKLGTGQGSNYGYTF	TGTGCCAGTAGGAAACTCGGGACAGGGCAGGGGTCTAACTATGGCTACACCTTC
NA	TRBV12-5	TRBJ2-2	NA	CASEGHTGELFF	TGTGCTAGTGAAGGGCACACCGGGGAGCTGTTTTTT
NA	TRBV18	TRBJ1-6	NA	CASSPSGDSPLHF	TGTGCCAGCTCACCATCGGGGGACTCACCCCTCCACTTT
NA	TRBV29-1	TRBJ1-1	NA	CSAVGQGGTEAFF	TGCAGCGCCGTGGGGCAGGGAGGAACTGAAGCTTTCTTT
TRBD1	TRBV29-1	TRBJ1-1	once	CSVRRSDGQGVQAFF	TGCAGCGTGAGACGGAGCGACGGACAGGGGGTTCAAGCTTTCTTT
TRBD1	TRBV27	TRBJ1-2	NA	CASSLRGQGAVYGYTF	TGTGCCAGCAGTTTGCGGGGACAGGGGGCCGTCTATGGCTACACCTTC
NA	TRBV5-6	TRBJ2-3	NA	CASSLGRTDTQYF	TGTGCCAGCAGCCTTGGACGCACAGATACGCAGTATTTT
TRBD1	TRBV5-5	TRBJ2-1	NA	CASSVLTGAYNEQFF	TGTGCCAGCAGCGTTCTAACAGGGGCCTACAATGAGCAGTTCTTC
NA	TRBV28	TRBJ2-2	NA	CASRLLMSGELFF	TGTGCCAGCAGATTGCTTATGTCCGGGGAGCTGTTTTTT
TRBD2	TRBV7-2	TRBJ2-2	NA	CASSSSGTTGELFF	TGTGCCAGCAGCTCTAGCGGGACAACCGGGGAGCTGTTTTTT
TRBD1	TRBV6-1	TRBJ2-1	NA	CASSEGAGGANEQFF	TGTGCCAGCAGTGAAGGAGCAGGGGGCGCGAATGAGCAGTTCTTC
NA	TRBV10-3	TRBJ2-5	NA	CAINTAGRGEETQYF	TGTGCCATCAACACCGCGGGCAGGGGTGAAGAGACCCAGTACTTC
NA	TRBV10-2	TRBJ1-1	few	CASSRTQTNTEAFF	TGCGCCAGCAGCAGAACCCAGACGAACACTGAAGCTTTCTTT
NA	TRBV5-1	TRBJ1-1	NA	CASSLVQGMNTEAFF	TGCGCCAGCAGCTTGGTTCAGGGGATGAACACTGAAGCTTTCTTT
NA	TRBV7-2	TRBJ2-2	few	CASSLASSTGELFF	TGTGCCAGCAGCTTAGCTTCCAGCACCGGGGAGCTGTTTTTT
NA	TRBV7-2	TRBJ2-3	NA	CASSPTPGWDTQYF	TGTGCCAGCAGCCCCACCCCGGGGTGGGATACGCAGTATTTT
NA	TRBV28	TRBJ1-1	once	CASRVVVGASAEAFF	TGTGCCAGCAGAGTAGTAGTGGGGGCAAGTGCTGAAGCTTTCTTT
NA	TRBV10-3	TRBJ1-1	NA	CAISAALNTEAFF	TGTGCCATCAGTGCGGCGTTGAACACTGAAGCTTTCTTT
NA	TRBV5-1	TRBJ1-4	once	CASSLGDTTTNEKLFF	TGCGCCAGCAGCTTGGGGGACACCACAACTAATGAAAAACTGTTTTTT
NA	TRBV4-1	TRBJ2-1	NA	CASSQDAGTSYNEQFF	TGCGCCAGCAGCCAAGACGCGGGGACTTCTTACAATGAGCAGTTCTTC
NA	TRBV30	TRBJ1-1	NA	CAWSPQGNTEAFF	TGTGCCTGGAGTCCTCAGGGGAACACTGAAGCTTTCTTT
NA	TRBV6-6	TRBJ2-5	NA	CASRYRGHQETQYF	TGTGCCAGCAGATACCGGGGACACCAAGAGACCCAGTACTTC
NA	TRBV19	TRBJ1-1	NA	CASSMRFLNTEAFF	TGTGCCAGTAGTATGCGATTTTTGAACACTGAAGCTTTCTTT
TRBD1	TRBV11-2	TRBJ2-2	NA	CASSLGGTGGTGELFF	TGTGCCAGCAGCTTAGGGGGGACAGGGGGCACCGGGGAGCTGTTTTTT
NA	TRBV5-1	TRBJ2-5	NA	CASSLGTVQETQYF	TGCGCCAGCAGCTTGGGGACAGTTCAAGAGACCCAGTACTTC
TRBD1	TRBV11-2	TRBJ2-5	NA	CASSFQGQGARVATQYF	TGTGCCAGCAGCTTCCAGGGACAGGGGGCTCGGGTAGCGACCCAGTACTTC
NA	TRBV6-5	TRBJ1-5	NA	CASSSFEKNQPQHF	TGTGCCAGCAGTTCATTCGAGAAGAATCAGCCCCAGCATTTT
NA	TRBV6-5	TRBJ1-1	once	CASRMVDLNTEAFF	TGTGCCAGCAGGATGGTGGATTTGAACACTGAAGCTTTCTTT
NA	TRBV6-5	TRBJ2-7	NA	CASSLGHGPYEQYF	TGTGCCAGCAGTTTAGGACACGGGCCTTACGAGCAGTACTTC
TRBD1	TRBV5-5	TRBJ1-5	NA	CASSSVTGNNQPQHF	TGTGCCAGCTCGAGTGTGACAGGGAACAATCAGCCCCAGCATTTT
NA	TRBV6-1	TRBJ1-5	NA	CASCEGDIKFGQPQHF	TGTGCCAGCTGTGAAGGGGATATTAAATTCGGTCAGCCCCAGCATTTT
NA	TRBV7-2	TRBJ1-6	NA	CASSLNAAANNSPLHF	TGTGCCAGCAGCTTAAATGCGGCAGCGAATAATTCACCCCTCCACTTT
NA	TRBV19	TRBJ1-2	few	CASSSGTPPYGYTF	TGTGCCAGTAGTTCAGGGACACCTCCTTATGGCTACACCTTC
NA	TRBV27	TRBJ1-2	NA	CASSLSGTSYPKGYTF	TGTGCCAGCAGTCTCTCCGGGACAAGTTACCCGAAAGGCTACACCTTC
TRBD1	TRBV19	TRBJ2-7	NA	CASSRGQAAYEQYF	TGTGCCAGTAGTCGGGGACAGGCCGCCTACGAGCAGTACTTC
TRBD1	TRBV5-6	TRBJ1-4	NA	CASSLTGGEKLFF	TGTGCCAGCAGCTTGACAGGGGGCGAAAAACTGTTTTTT
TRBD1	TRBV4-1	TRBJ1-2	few	CASSPSGTGSPYYGYTF	TGCGCCAGCAGCCCGTCCGGGACAGGGAGTCCCTACTATGGCTACACCTTC
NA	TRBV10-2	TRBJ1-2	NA	CASSGSGGYGYTF	TGCGCCAGCAGTGGGTCCGGCGGCTATGGCTACACCTTC